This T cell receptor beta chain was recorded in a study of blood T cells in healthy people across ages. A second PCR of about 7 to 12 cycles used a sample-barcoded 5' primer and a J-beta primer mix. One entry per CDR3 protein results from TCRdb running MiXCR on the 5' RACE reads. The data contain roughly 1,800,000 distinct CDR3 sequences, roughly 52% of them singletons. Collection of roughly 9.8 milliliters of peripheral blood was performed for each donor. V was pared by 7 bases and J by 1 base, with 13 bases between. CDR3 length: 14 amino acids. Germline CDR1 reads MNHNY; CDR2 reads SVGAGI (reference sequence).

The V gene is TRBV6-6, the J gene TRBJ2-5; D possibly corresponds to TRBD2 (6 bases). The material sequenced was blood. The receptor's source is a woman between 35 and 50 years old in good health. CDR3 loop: CASKFAGSQETQYF. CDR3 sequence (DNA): TGTGCCAGCAAGTTCGCGGGGTCCCAAGAGACCCAGTACTTC.